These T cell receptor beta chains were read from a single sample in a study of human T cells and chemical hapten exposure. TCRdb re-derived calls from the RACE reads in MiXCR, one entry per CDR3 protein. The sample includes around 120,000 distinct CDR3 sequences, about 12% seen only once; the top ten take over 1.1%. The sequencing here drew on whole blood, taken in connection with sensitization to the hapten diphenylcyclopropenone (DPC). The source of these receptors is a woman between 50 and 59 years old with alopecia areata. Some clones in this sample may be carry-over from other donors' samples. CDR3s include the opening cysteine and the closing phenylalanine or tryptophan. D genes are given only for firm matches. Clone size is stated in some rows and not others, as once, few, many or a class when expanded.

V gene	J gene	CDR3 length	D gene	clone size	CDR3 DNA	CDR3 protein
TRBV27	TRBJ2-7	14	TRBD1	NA	TGTGCCAGCAGTTTAAAGGGGGCACCCTACGAGCAGTACTTC	CASSLKGAPYEQYF
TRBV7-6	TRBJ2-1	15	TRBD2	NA	TGTGCCAGCAGCTTAGCCGAGCGGGGGGGCAATGAGCAGTTCTTC	CASSLAERGGNEQFF
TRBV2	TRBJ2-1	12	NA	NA	TGTGCCAGCAGTAGTCCGGGCCCAGAGCAGTTCTTC	CASSSPGPEQFF
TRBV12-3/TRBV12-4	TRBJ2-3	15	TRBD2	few	TGTGCCAGCAGTCCAGCGGGGGGACCCACAGATACGCAGTATTTT	CASSPAGGPTDTQYF
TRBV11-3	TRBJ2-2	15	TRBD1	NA	TGTGCCAGCAGCTTCGACAGGGGTTCGTCCGGGGAGCTGTTTTTT	CASSFDRGSSGELFF
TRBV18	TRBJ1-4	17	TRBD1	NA	TGTGCCAGCTCATCTCAACCGGCCGGGACAGGGAATGAAAAACTGTTTTTT	CASSSQPAGTGNEKLFF
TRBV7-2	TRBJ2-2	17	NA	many	TGTGCCAGCAGCTTCGACCGGACAGTACTGTACACCGGGGAGCTGTTTTTT	CASSFDRTVLYTGELFF
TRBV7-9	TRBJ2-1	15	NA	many	TGTGCCAGCAGCTTAGGACGGCCAGTGCAGAATGAGCAGTTCTTC	CASSLGRPVQNEQFF
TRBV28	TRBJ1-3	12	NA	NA	TGTGCCAGCAGGGATGGTAGAAACACCATATATTTT	CASRDGRNTIYF
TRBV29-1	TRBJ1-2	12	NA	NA	TGCAGCGTGCCCCTCCTCCGGGGGGGCTACACCTTC	CSVPLLRGGYTF
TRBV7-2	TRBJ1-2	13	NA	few	TGTGCCAGCAGCTTAGAGAGCTACTATGGCTACACCTTC	CASSLESYYGYTF
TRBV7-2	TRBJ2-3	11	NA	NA	TGTGCCAGCGAGGCTACGGATACGCAGTATTTT	CASEATDTQYF
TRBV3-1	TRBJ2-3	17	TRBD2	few	TGTGCCAGCAGCTCTCGCGGGACTAGCGGAACCACAGATACGCAGTATTTT	CASSSRGTSGTTDTQYF
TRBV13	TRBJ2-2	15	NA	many	TGTGCCAGCAGCTTAGGTGATCAGCTTACCGGGGAGCTGTTTTTT	CASSLGDQLTGELFF
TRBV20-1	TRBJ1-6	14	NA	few	TGCAGTGCCCGGACGGCAGGGCTAATTCACCCCCTCCACTTT	CSARTAGLIHPLHF
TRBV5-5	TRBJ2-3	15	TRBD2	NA	TGTGCCAGCACCGAGGTACTAGCGGGGACAGATACGCAGTATTTT	CASTEVLAGTDTQYF
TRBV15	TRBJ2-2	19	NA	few	TGTGCCACCAGCAGAGTGCCCCTGACCAACAGGCACGCACCCGGGGAGCTGTTTTTT	CATSRVPLTNRHAPGELFF
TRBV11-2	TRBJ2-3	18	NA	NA	TGTGCCAGCAGCTTAGCGACCGGGTCCACCCTCCGCACAGATACGCAGTATTTT	CASSLATGSTLRTDTQYF
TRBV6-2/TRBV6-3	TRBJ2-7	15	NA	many	TGTGCCAGCACCGACTTCAGACAGCTCACCTACGAGCAGTACTTC	CASTDFRQLTYEQYF
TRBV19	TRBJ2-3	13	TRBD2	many	TGTGCCACCAGCGGGAGGGGTGCAGATACGCAGTATTTT	CATSGRGADTQYF
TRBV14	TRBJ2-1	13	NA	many	TGTGCCAGCAGCCAAGCCTCGAGCAATGAGCAGTTCTTC	CASSQASSNEQFF
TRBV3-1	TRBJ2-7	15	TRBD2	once	TGTGCCAGAAGCCCGCGACTAGCGGTGTCCTACGAGCAGTACTTC	CARSPRLAVSYEQYF
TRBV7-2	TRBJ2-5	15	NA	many	TGTGCCAGCAGCTTATACACCCGGGAACAAGAGACCCAGTACTTC	CASSLYTREQETQYF
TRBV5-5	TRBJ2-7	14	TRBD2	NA	TGTGCCAGCCTCCTGGGACTAGCAGGGGGCGAGCAGTACTTC	CASLLGLAGGEQYF
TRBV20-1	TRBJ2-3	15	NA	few	TGCAGTGCTAGACCCGCGGAGGCAGGCACAGATACGCAGTATTTT	CSARPAEAGTDTQYF
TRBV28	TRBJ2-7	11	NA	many	TGTGCCAGCAGTTCCCTTTACGAGCAGTACTTC	CASSSLYEQYF
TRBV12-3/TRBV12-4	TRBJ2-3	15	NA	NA	TGTGCCAGCAGTTTAGACGGCCAGTTCACAGATACGCAGTATTTT	CASSLDGQFTDTQYF
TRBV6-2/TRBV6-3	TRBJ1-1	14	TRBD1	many	TGTGCCAGCAGTTACCAGGGGGGAAACACTGAAGCTTTCTTT	CASSYQGGNTEAFF
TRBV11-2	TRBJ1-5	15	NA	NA	TGTGCCAGCAGCTTAGATTTAGCAGGGAATCAGCCCCAGCATTTT	CASSLDLAGNQPQHF
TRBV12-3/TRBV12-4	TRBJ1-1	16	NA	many	TGTGCCAGCAGTTTATTTGGCCCAACCGACGGGGCCGGGGCTTTCTTT	CASSLFGPTDGAGAFF
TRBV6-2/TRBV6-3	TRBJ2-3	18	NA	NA	TGTGCCAGCAGTTATTCCCCGGGACAAGCCCCCCGTGAAGATACGCAGTATTTT	CASSYSPGQAPREDTQYF
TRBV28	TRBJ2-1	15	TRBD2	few	TGTGCCAGCAGTTCGAAGGTAGCGGGGTACAATGAGCAGTTCTTC	CASSSKVAGYNEQFF
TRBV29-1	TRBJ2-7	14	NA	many	TGCAGCGTTTCGACAGAGGCCATCCTCTACGAGCAGTACTTC	CSVSTEAILYEQYF
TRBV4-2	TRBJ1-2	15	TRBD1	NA	TGTGCCAGCAGCCTAACCGGGACAGGGAATATCGGCTACACCTTC	CASSLTGTGNIGYTF
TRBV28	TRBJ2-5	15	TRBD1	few	TGTGCCAGCAGTCGGTTCAGGGGGCGCAGGGAGACCCAGTACTTC	CASSRFRGRRETQYF
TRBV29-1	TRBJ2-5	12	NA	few	TGCAGCGTTGGGGCAGTCCAAGAGACCCAGTACTTC	CSVGAVQETQYF
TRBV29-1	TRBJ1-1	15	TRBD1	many	TGCAGCGTTGAGGGTCAGGGACAGGGAATGACTGAAGCTTTCTTT	CSVEGQGQGMTEAFF
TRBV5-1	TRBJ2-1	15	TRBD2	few	TGCGCCACCGGGGGGGGCAGCGGGAACTACAATGAGCAGTTCTTC	CATGGGSGNYNEQFF
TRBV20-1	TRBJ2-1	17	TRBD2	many	TGCAGTGCTAGATCCCTTAGCGGGGTCCGCCAAATCGATGAGCAGTTCTTC	CSARSLSGVRQIDEQFF
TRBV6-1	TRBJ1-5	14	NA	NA	TGTGCCAGCACCCTGGGGTCAGGGGAGCAGCCCCAGCATTTT	CASTLGSGEQPQHF
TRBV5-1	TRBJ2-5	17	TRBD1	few	TGCGCCAGCAGCTCCCCGACAGGGTTAGGAGAAAGTGGGACCCAGTACTTC	CASSSPTGLGESGTQYF
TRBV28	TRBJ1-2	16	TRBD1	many	TGTGCCAGCGGACGAGGGGACAGGGGGATTTGGGATGGCTACACCTTC	CASGRGDRGIWDGYTF
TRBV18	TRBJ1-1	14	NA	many	TGTGCCAGCTCACCCAGGACGGAGAACACTGAAGCTTTCTTT	CASSPRTENTEAFF
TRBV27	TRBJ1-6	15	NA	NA	TGTGCCAGCAGTAGCTGGGAACCCTATAATTCACCCCTCCACTTT	CASSSWEPYNSPLHF
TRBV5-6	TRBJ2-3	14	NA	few	TGTGCCACCTCCGGGACATCGACCACAGATACGCAGTATTTT	CATSGTSTTDTQYF
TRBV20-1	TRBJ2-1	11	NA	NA	TGCAGTGCTATTCTCTTGAATGAGCAGTTCTTC	CSAILLNEQFF
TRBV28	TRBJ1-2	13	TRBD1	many	TGTGCCAGCAGTTACGGACAGGGTCGGGGCTACACCTTC	CASSYGQGRGYTF
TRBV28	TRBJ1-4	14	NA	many	TGTGCCAGCAGTTTCGGGGGACCCGATGAAAAACTGTTTTTT	CASSFGGPDEKLFF
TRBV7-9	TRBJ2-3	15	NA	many	TGTGCCAGCAGCTTAGTGGGCGGCGGAGGAGATACGCAGTATTTT	CASSLVGGGGDTQYF
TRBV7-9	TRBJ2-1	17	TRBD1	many	TGTGCCAGCAGCACGATGAGACAGGGGGTGTCGTACAATGAGCAGTTCTTC	CASSTMRQGVSYNEQFF
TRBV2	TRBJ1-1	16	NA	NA	TGTGCCAGCACGCTTCACCCGAACAAGGACAACACTGAAGCTTTCTTT	CASTLHPNKDNTEAFF
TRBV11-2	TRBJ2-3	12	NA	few	TGTGCCAGCGGACAAAACACAGATACGCAGTATTTT	CASGQNTDTQYF
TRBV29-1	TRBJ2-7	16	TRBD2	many	TGCAGCGTTGAGGTAGCTAGCGGGAGATTCGGGTACGAGCAGTACTTC	CSVEVASGRFGYEQYF
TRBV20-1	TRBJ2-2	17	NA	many	TGCAGTGCTCCCCGCCCGGGCCTTTTTAGGAACACCGGGGAGCTGTTTTTT	CSAPRPGLFRNTGELFF